The 9 T cell receptor beta chains listed next were all sequenced from one sample in a study of blood T cell repertoires in COVID-19. The assay was immunoSEQ multiplex PCR, and TCRdb's table has in-frame clones only and misses some. The sample consists of about 220,000 clones, 85% to 90% of them appearing once. The sample comprised PBMCs or T cells enriched from blood (not recorded which). These receptors were collected from a woman between 18 and 29 years old in a cohort exposed to, infected with or recovered from COVID-19 (not recorded which).

DNA for the CDR3: TGTGCCAGCAGTCCACGTATTCGCGATAGCACCGGGGAGCTGTTTTTT. Amino acid sequence: CASSPRIRDSTGELFF. The genes are TRBV5-4 and TRBJ2-2; D remains unclear. The CDR3 loop spans 16 amino acids. Trimming took off 5 bases at V and 4 bases at J, with 18 bases between the two ends. Germline V CDR1 and CDR2: SGHNT, YYREEE (reference sequence).

The chain links TRBV11-2 to TRBJ1-4; no definite D call. Germline CDR1 is SGHAT and CDR2 is FQNNGV. The CDR3 totals 15 residues. V dropped 4 bases and J dropped 0 bases, with 9 bases sitting between them. DNA of the CDR3: TGTGCCAGCAGCTACCAGGCTTCAACTAATGAAAAACTGTTTTTT. As protein: CASSYQASTNEKLFF. Combining the CDR3 with reference TRBV11-2 and TRBJ1-4 gives the whole variable domain EAGVAQSPRYKIIEKRQSVAFWCNPISGHATLYWYQQILGQGPKLLIQFQNNGVVDDSQLPKDRFSAERLKGVDSTLKIQPAKLEDSAVYLCASSYQASTNEKLFFGSGTQLSVL.

The chain employs TRBV19 and TRBJ1-6; 9 bases agree with TRBD1. Per germline, CDR1 LNHDA and CDR2 SQIVND (reference sequence). This CDR3 region has 14 residues. V was clipped by 6 bases and J by 7 bases; unmatched bases: 4. The CDR3 reads CASRVGTGNSPLHF. CDR3 DNA sequence: TGTGCCAGTAGAGTCGGGACAGGGAATTCACCCCTCCACTTT.

The chain has TRBV6-1 and TRBJ2-7, with a weak D call TRBD1 (6 bases). Germline CDR1 and CDR2: MNHNS and SASEGT. Deletions cut 1 base from V and 4 bases from J, with 11 bases between. The CDR3 sequence is 14 residues long. CDR3 DNA: TGTGCCAGCAGTGAAGTAACAGGGCCTTACGAGCAGTACTTC. Translation gives CASSEVTGPYEQYF.

This clone was found once. The chain carries TRBV11-2 and TRBJ1-1, with 9 bases that match TRBD1. This CDR3 spans 14 amino acids. Germline-derived CDR1 and CDR2 are SGHAT and FQNNGV. The V and J ends lost 5 bases and 5 bases, in that order; junction bases with no gene match: 6. The CDR3 reads CASSRDRERTEAFF. CDR3 nucleotides: TGTGCCAGCAGCAGGGACAGGGAGAGGACTGAAGCTTTCTTT. Combining the CDR3 with reference TRBV11-2 and TRBJ1-1 gives the whole variable domain EAGVAQSPRYKIIEKRQSVAFWCNPISGHATLYWYQQILGQGPKLLIQFQNNGVVDDSQLPKDRFSAERLKGVDSTLKIQPAKLEDSAVYLCASSRDRERTEAFFGQGTRLTVV.

This chain connects TRBV15 to TRBJ1-6; D perhaps matches TRBD1 (6 bases). Trimming removed 3 bases at V and 9 bases at J, with 21 bases between. The CDR3 is 17 amino acids. Germline CDR1 and CDR2: LNHNV and YYDKDF (reference sequence). The CDR3 coding sequence is TGTGCCACCAGCAGCTTAACAGGGACCCGGTACGGTTCACCCCTCCACTTT. It translates to CATSSLTGTRYGSPLHF.

V is TRBV5-8 and J is TRBJ1-5; 9 bases match TRBD1. Germline CDR1 is SGHTS and CDR2 is YDEGEE. V dropped 4 bases and J dropped 4; count of bases not matched to a gene: 3. The CDR3 covers 14 residues. CDR3 loop: CASSLTGGNQPQHF. For the CDR3, the DNA is TGTGCCAGCAGCCTGACAGGGGGGAATCAGCCCCAGCATTTT. Using reference TRBV5-8 and TRBJ1-5 for the parts outside the CDR3, the full variable domain is EAGVTQSPTHLIKTRGQQATLRCSPISGHTSVYWYQQALGLGLQFLLWYDEGEERNRGNFPPRFSGRQFPNYSSELNVNALELEDSALYLCASSLTGGNQPQHFGDGTRLSIL.

The rearrangement joins TRBV7-9 to TRBJ2-7, with a weak D call TRBD1 (6 bases). V gave up 4 bases and J gave up 4 bases, with 14 bases separating them. Germline V gene sequence: CDR1 SEHNR, CDR2 FQNEAQ (reference sequence). This CDR3 comprises 14 residues. CDR3 DNA sequence: TGTGCCAGCAGCTCGAGGGGGTCCCTTTACGAGCAGTACTTC. Translation gives CASSSRGSLYEQYF.

The V and J genes are TRBV25-1 and TRBJ2-5, with TRBD2 matching 8 bases. Trimming at V came to 7 bases and at J to 3 bases, leaving 16 bases not matched to a gene. This CDR3 is built from 17 residues. CDR1 and CDR2 (germline): MGHDK, SYGVNS. CDR3 bases: TGTGCCAGCACCGCTCTACGGGAGGGCCGGGAGGAAGAGACCCAGTACTTC. Protein sequence: CASTALREGREEETQYF.